These T cell receptor beta chains were read from a single sample in a study of T-cell memory formation after mild COVID-19. TCRdb re-called the 5' RACE reads with MiXCR, one entry per CDR3 protein. Here the sample spans approximately 350,000 distinct CDR3 sequences, around 28% being singletons. The source material was PBMCs or a T cell subset sorted from them (not recorded which). The receptors come from an adult woman who had mild COVID-19 (a few samples of this study predate the infection). Cell type and time point are not known. CDR3s include the opening cysteine and the closing phenylalanine or tryptophan. The D gene is left open where the match is weak. Rows give clone size only sometimes, using once, few, many, or a class for an expanded clone.

V gene: TRBV9; D gene: TRBD2; clone size: NA; J gene: TRBJ2-7; CDR3 DNA: TGTGCCAGCAGCCAGGCGGGGGGCGGCTACGAGCAGTACTTC; CDR3 protein: CASSQAGGGYEQYF
V gene: TRBV20-1; D gene: TRBD1; clone size: NA; J gene: TRBJ2-7; CDR3 DNA: TGCAGTGCTAGATTTCGGGACAGGGGGCCTTACGAGCAGTACTTC; CDR3 protein: CSARFRDRGPYEQYF
V gene: TRBV7-3; D gene: NA; clone size: few; J gene: TRBJ2-7; CDR3 DNA: TGTGCCAGCAGCCTGGGACCCCCCCCCTACGAGCAGTACTTC; CDR3 protein: CASSLGPPPYEQYF
V gene: TRBV29-1; D gene: NA; clone size: NA; J gene: TRBJ2-3; CDR3 DNA: TGCAGCGGGGGGGCAGGTCTTGGATTAATGGATACGCAGTATTTT; CDR3 protein: CSGGAGLGLMDTQYF
V gene: TRBV5-1; D gene: NA; clone size: NA; J gene: TRBJ2-2; CDR3 DNA: TGCGCCAGCAGATTAGACAGGCCTAACACCGGGGAGCTGTTTTTT; CDR3 protein: CASRLDRPNTGELFF
V gene: TRBV24-1; D gene: TRBD1; clone size: few; J gene: TRBJ2-3; CDR3 DNA: TGTGCCACCAGTGATGGGACAGGGAATTTAAATACGCAGTATTTT; CDR3 protein: CATSDGTGNLNTQYF
V gene: TRBV6-1; D gene: NA; clone size: once; J gene: TRBJ1-2; CDR3 DNA: TGTGCCAGCAGCCACGACGACATGGGGGACTATGGCTACACCTTC; CDR3 protein: CASSHDDMGDYGYTF
V gene: TRBV3-1; D gene: TRBD1; clone size: few; J gene: TRBJ2-5; CDR3 DNA: TGTGCCAGCAGCCAGAGATCGACAGGGGGCAGGGGAGAGACCCAGTACTTC; CDR3 protein: CASSQRSTGGRGETQYF
V gene: TRBV30; D gene: TRBD2; clone size: few; J gene: TRBJ2-7; CDR3 DNA: TGTGCCTGGAGTCATGGACTAGGACTTATTTACGAGCAGTACTTC; CDR3 protein: CAWSHGLGLIYEQYF
V gene: TRBV5-1; D gene: NA; clone size: NA; J gene: TRBJ2-1; CDR3 DNA: TGCGCCAGCAGCGTTAGACGGGACTTTAGGTCCCGTTACAATGAGCAGTTCTTC; CDR3 protein: CASSVRRDFRSRYNEQFF
V gene: TRBV19; D gene: NA; clone size: NA; J gene: TRBJ1-5; CDR3 DNA: TGTGCCAGTAGTCCTTACGACGGAATCAATCAGCCCCAGCATTTT; CDR3 protein: CASSPYDGINQPQHF
V gene: TRBV7-8; D gene: NA; clone size: few; J gene: TRBJ2-5; CDR3 DNA: TGTGCCAGCAGCTTAGAGAAGGGCGGGATCTTGGAGACCCAGTACTTC; CDR3 protein: CASSLEKGGILETQYF
V gene: TRBV18; D gene: NA; clone size: NA; J gene: TRBJ2-3; CDR3 DNA: TGTGCCAGCTCAGACGGGCAGGGCAGCACAGATACGCAGTATTTT; CDR3 protein: CASSDGQGSTDTQYF